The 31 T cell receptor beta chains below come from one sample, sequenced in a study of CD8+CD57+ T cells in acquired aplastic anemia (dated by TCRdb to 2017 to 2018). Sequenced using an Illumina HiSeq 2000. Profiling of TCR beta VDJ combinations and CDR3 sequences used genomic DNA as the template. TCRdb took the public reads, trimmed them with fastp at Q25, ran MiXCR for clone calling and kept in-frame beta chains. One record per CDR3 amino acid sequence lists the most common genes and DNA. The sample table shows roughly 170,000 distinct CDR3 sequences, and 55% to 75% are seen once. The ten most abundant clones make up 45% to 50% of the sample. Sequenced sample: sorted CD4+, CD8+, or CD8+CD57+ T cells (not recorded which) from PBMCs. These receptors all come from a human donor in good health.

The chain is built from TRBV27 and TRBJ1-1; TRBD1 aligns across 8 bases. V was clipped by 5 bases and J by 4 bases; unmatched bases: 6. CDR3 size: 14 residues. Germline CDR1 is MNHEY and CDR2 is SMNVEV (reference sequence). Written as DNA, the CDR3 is TGTGCCAGCAGTGCGACAGGGGATTTCACTGAAGCTTTCTTT. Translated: CASSATGDFTEAFF.

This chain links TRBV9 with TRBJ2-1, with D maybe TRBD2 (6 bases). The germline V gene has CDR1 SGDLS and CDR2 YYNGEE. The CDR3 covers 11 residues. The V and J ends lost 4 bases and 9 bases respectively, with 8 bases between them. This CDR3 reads CASSTSTEQFF. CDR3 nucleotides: TGTGCCAGCAGCACTAGCACTGAGCAGTTCTTC.

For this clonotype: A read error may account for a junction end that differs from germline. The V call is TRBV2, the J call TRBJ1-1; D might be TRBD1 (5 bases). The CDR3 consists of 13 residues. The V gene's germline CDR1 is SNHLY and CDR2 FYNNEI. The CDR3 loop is CASREGENTEAFF. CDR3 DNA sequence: TGTGCCAGCAGAGAAGGGGAGAACACTGAAGCTTTCTTT.

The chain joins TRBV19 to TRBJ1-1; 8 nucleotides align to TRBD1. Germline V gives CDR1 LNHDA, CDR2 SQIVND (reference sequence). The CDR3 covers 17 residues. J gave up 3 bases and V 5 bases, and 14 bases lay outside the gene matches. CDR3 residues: CASSPRTAGGRDTEAFF. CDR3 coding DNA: TGTGCCAGTAGTCCAAGAACCGCAGGGGGCAGAGACACTGAAGCTTTCTTT.

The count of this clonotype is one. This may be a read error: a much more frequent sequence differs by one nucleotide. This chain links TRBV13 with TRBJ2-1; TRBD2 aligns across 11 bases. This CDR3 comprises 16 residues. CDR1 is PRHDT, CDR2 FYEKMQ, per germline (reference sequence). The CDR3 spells CTSSTALAGVNNEQFF. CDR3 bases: TGTACCAGCAGCACCGCACTAGCGGGAGTCAACAATGAGCAGTTCTTC.

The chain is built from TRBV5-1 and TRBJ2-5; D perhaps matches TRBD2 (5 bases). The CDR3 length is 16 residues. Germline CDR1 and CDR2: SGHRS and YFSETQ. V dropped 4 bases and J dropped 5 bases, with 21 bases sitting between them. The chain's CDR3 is CASSPIPLGEGETQYF. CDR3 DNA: TGCGCCAGCAGCCCGATCCCGCTCGGGGAAGGGGAGACCCAGTACTTC.

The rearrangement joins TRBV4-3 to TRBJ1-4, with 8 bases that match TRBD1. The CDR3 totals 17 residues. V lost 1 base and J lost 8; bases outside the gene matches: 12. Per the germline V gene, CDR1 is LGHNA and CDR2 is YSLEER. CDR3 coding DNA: TGCGCCAGCAGCCAAGTAGGCGCCGGGACAGGTCTGGAAAAACTGTTTTTT. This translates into CASSQVGAGTGLEKLFF.

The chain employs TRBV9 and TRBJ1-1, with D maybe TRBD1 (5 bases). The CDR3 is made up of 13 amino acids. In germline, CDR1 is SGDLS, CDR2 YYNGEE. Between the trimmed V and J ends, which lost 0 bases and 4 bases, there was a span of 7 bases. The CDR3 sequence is CASSVERGTEAFF. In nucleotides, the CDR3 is TGTGCCAGCAGCGTAGAAAGGGGCACTGAAGCTTTCTTT.

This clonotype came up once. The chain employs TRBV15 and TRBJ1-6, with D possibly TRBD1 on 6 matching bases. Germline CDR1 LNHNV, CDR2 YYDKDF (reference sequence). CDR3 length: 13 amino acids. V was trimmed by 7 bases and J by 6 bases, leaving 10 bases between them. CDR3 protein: CATNRDLNSPLHF. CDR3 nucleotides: TGTGCCACCAACAGGGACCTTAATTCACCCCTCCACTTT.

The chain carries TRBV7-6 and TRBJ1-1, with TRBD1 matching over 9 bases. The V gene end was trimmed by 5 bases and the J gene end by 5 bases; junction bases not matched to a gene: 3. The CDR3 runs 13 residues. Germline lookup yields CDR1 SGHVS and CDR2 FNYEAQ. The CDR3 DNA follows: TGTGCCAGCAGCACGGACAGGGGAACTGAAGCTTTCTTT. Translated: CASSTDRGTEAFF.

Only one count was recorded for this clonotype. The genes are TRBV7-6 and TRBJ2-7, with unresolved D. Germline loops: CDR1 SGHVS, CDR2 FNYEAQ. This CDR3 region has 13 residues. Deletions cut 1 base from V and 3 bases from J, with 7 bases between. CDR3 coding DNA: TGTGCCAGCAGCTTAGATGTGGGCTACGAGCAGTACTTC. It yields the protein CASSLDVGYEQYF.

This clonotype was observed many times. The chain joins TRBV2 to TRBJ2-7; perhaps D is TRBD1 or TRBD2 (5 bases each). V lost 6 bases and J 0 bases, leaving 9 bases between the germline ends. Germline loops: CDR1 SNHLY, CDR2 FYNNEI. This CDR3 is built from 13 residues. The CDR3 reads CASSRDVSYEQYF. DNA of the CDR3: TGTGCCAGCAGCCGGGACGTCTCCTACGAGCAGTACTTC.

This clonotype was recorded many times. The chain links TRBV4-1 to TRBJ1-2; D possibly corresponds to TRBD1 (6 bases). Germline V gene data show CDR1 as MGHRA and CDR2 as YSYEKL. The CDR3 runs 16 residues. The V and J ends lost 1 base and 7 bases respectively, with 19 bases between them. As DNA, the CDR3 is TGCGCCAGCAGCCAAGTTTTGGGGCAACAGGGAAGTGGCTACACCTTC. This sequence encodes CASSQVLGQQGSGYTF.

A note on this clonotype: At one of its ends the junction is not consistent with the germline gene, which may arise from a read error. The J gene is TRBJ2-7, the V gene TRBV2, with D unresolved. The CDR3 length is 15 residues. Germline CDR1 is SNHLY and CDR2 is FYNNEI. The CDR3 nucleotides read TGTGCCATCAGTGAGTCGACTGCGGCGATTGACGAGCAGTACTTC. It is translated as CAISESTAAIDEQYF.

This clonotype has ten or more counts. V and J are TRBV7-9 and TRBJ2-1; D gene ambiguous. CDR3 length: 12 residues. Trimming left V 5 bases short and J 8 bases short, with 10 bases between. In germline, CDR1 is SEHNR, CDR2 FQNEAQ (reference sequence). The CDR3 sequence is CASSVTFDEQFF. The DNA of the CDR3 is TGTGCCAGCAGCGTTACTTTCGATGAGCAGTTCTTC. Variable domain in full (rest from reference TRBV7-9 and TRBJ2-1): DTGVSQNPRHKITKRGQNVTFRCDPISEHNRLYWYRQTLGQGPEFLTYFQNEAQLEKSRLLSDRFSAERPKGSFSTLEIQRTEQGDSAMYLCASSVTFDEQFFGPGTRLTVL.

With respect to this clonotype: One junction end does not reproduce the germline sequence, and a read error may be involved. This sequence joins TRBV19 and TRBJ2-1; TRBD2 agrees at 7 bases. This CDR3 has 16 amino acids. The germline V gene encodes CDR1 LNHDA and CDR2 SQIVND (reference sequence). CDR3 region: CASSRGAGSSYNEQLF. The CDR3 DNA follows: TGTGCCAGCTCACGGGGAGCGGGGAGCTCCTACAATGAGCAGCTCTTC.

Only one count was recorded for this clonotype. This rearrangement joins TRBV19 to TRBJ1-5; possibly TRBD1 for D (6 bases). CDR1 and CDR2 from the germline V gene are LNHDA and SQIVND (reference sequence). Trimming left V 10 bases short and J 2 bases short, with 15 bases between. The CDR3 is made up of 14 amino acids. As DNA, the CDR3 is TGTGCCACTTCACAGGGAGTCGGCAATCAGCCCCAGCATTTT. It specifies CATSQGVGNQPQHF.

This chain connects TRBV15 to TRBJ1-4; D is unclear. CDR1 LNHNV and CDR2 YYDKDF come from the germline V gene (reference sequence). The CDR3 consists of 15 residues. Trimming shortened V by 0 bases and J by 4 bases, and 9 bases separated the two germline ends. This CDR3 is CATSRDSGYNEKLFF. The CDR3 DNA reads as TGTGCCACCAGCAGAGATAGTGGGTATAATGAAAAACTGTTTTTT.

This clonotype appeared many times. The CDR3 protein is CASSYSLTYEQYF. CDR3 in DNA: TGTGCCAGCAGTTACAGTCTTACCTACGAGCAGTACTTC. The V call is TRBV6-2 or TRBV6-3, the J call TRBJ2-7; D remains unclear. CDR3 length: 13 residues. Trimming shortened V by 2 bases and J by 2 bases, and 7 bases separated the two germline ends. Germline V lookup: CDR1 MNHEY, CDR2 SVGEGT.

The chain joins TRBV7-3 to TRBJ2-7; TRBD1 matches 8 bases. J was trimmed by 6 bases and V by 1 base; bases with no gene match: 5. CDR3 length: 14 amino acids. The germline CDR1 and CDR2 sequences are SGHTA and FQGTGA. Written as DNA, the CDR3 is TGTGCCAGCAGCTTAATTCCGGGGACAGGCGAGCAGTACTTC. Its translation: CASSLIPGTGEQYF. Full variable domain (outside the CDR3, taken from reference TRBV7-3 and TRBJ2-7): GAGVSQTPSNKVTEKGKYVELRCDPISGHTALYWYRQSLGQGPEFLIYFQGTGAADDSGLPNDRFFAVRPEGSVSTLKIQRTERGDSAVYLCASSLIPGTGEQYFGPGTRLTVT.

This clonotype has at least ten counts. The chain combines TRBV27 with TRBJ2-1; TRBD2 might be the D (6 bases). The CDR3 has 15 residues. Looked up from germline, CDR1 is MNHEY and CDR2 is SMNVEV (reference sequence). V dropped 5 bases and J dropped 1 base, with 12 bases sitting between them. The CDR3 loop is CASSTGLPSYNEQFF. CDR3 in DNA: TGTGCCAGCAGTACGGGACTTCCATCCTACAATGAGCAGTTCTTC.

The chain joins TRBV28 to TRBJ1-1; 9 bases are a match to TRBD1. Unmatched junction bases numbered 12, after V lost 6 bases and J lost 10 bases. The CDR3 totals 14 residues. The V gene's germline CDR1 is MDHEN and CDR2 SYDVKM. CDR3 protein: CASRWDRERPAAFF. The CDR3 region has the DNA TGTGCCAGCAGGTGGGACAGGGAGAGGCCTGCAGCTTTCTTT.

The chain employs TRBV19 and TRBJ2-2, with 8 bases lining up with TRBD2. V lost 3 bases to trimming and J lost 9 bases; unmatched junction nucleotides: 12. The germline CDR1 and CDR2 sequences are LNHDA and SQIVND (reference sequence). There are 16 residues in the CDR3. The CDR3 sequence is CASSMGTSGPPWELFF. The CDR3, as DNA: TGTGCCAGTAGTATGGGGACTAGTGGTCCCCCGTGGGAGCTGTTTTTT. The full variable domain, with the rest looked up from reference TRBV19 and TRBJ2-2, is DGGITQSPKYLFRKEGQNVTLSCEQNLNHDAMYWYRQDPGQGLRLIYYSQIVNDFQKGDIAEGYSVSREKKESFPLTVTSAQKNPTAFYLCASSMGTSGPPWELFFGEGSRLTVL.

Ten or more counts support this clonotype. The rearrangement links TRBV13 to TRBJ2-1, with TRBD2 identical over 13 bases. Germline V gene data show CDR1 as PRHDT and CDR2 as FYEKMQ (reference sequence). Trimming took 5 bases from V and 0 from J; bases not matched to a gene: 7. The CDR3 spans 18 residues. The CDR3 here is CASSHGLAGEFSYNEQFF. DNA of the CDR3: TGTGCCAGCAGCCATGGACTAGCGGGAGAGTTCTCCTACAATGAGCAGTTCTTC.

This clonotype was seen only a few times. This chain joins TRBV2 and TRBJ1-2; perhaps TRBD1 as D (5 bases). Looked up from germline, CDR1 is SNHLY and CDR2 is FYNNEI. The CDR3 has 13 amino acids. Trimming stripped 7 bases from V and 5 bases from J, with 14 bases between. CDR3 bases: TGTGCCAGCAAATTCGGGGGGGTATATGGCTACACCTTC. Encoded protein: CASKFGGVYGYTF.

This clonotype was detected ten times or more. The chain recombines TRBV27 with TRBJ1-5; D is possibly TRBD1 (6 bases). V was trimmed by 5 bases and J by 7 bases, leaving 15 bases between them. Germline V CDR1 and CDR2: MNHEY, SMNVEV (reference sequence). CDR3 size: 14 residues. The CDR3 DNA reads TGTGCCAGCAGTCAAGGGGGGCTGGGACAGCCCCAGCATTTT. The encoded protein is CASSQGGLGQPQHF.

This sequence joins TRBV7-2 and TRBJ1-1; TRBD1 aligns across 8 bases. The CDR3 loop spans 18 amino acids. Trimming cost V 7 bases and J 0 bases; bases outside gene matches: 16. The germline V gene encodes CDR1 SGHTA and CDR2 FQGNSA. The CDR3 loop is CASIGTPGQDSMNTEAFF. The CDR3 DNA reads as TGTGCCAGCATCGGTACCCCGGGACAGGATTCCATGAACACTGAAGCTTTCTTT.

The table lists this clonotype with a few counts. The DNA of the CDR3 is TGTGCCAGCAGTTTTCACAAGGACTATGGCTACACCTTC. It encodes CASSFHKDYGYTF. The rearrangement uses TRBV12-3 or TRBV12-4 and TRBJ1-2; D unresolved. The CDR3 spans 13 residues. The V and J ends lost 3 bases and 3 bases respectively, with 8 bases between them.

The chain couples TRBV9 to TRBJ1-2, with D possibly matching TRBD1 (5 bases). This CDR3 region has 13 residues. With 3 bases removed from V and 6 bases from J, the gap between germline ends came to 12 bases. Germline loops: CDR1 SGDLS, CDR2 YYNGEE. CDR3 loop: CASSAWGRDGYTF. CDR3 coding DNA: TGTGCCAGCAGCGCCTGGGGCAGGGATGGCTACACCTTC.

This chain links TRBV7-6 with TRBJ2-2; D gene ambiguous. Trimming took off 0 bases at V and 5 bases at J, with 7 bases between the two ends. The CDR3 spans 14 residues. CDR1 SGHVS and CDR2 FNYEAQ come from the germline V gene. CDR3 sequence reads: CASSLALGTGELFF. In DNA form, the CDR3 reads TGTGCCAGCAGCTTAGCGTTGGGAACCGGGGAGCTGTTTTTT. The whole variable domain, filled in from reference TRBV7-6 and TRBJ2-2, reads GAGVSQSPRYKVTKRGQDVALRCDPISGHVSLYWYRQALGQGPEFLTYFNYEAQQDKSGLPNDRFSAERPEGSISTLTIQRTEQRDSAMYRCASSLALGTGELFFGEGSRLTVL.

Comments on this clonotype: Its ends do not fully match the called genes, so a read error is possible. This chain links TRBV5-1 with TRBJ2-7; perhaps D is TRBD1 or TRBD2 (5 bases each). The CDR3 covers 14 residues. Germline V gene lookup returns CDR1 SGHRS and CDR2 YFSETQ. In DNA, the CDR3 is TGTGCCAGCACCCCACGGGACGGACCCTACGAGCAGTACTTC. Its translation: CASTPRDGPYEQYF.